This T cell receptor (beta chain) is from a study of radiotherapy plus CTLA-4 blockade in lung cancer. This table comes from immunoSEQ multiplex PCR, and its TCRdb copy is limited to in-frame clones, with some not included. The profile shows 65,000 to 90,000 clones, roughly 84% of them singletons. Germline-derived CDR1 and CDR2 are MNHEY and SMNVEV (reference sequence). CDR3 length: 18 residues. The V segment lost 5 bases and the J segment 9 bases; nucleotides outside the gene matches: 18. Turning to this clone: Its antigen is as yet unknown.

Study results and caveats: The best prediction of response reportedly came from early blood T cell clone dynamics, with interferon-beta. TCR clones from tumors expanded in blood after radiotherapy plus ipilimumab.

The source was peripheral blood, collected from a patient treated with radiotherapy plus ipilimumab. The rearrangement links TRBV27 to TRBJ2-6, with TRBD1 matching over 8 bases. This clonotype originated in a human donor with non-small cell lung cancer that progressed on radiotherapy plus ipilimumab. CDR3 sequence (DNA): TGTGCCAGCAGTCCGTGGACAGGGACCTCTAAAAAGGGCAACGTCCTGACTTTC. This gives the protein CASSPWTGTSKKGNVLTF.